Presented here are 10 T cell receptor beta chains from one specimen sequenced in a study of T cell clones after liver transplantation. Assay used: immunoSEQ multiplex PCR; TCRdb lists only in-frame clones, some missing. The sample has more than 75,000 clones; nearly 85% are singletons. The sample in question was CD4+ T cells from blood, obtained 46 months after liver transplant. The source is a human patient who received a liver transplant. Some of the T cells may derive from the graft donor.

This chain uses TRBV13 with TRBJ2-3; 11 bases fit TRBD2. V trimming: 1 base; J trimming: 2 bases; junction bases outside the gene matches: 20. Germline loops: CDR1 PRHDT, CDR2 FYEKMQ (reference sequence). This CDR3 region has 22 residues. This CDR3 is CASSLALAGGGFFSRNTDTQYF. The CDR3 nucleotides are TGTGCCAGCAGCTTAGCGCTAGCGGGAGGCGGTTTTTTTTCGAGGAACACAGATACGCAGTATTTT.

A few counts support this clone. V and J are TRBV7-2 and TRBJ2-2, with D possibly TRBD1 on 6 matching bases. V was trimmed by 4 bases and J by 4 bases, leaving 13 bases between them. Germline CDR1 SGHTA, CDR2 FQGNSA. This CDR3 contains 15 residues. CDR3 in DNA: TGTGCCAGCAGCTCACAAACAGGGTCCACCGGGGAGCTGTTTTTT. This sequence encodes CASSSQTGSTGELFF. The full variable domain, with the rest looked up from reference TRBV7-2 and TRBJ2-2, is GAGVSQSPSNKVTEKGKDVELRCDPISGHTALYWYRQSLGQGLEFLIYFQGNSAPDKSGLPSDRFSAERTGGSVSTLTIQRTQQEDSAVYLCASSSQTGSTGELFFGEGSRLTVL.

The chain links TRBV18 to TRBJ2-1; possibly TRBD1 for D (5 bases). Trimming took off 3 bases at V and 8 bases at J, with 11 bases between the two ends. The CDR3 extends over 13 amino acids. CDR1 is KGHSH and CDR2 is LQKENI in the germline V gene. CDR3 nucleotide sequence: TGTGCCAGCTCACCCCCAGGGAACTATGAGCAGTTCTTC. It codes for CASSPPGNYEQFF.

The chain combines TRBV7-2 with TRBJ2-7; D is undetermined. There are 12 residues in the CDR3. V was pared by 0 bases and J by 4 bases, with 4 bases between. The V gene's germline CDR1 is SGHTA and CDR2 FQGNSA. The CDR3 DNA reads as TGTGCCAGCAGCTTAGCGCTTTACGAGCAGTACTTC. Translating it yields CASSLALYEQYF. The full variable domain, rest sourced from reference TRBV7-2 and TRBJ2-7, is GAGVSQSPSNKVTEKGKDVELRCDPISGHTALYWYRQSLGQGLEFLIYFQGNSAPDKSGLPSDRFSAERTGGSVSTLTIQRTQQEDSAVYLCASSLALYEQYFGPGTRLTVT.

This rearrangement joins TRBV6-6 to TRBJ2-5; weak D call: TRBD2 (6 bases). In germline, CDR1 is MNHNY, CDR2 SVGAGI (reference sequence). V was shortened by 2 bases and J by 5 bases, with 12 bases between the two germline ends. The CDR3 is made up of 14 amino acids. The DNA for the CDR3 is TGTGCCAGCAGTTACGGGGGGAGAGGGGAGACCCAGTACTTC. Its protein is CASSYGGRGETQYF.

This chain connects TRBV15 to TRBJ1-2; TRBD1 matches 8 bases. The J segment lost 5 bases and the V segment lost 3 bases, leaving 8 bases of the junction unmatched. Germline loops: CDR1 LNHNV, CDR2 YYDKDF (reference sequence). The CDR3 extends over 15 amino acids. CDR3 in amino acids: CATSRGNQGAYGYTF. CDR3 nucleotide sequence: TGTGCCACCAGCAGGGGAAATCAGGGGGCGTATGGCTACACCTTC.

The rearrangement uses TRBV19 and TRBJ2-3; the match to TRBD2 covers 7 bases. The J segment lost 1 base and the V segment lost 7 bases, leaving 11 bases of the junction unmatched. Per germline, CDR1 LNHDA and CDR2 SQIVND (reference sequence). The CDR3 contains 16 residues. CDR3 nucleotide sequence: TGTGCCAGTACTCCGGGGCTAGCGGTGGGCACAGATACGCAGTATTTT. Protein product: CASTPGLAVGTDTQYF.

CDR3 loop: CASSRNGEGEAFF. In nucleotides, the CDR3 is TGTGCCAGCAGCCGAAACGGGGAAGGTGAAGCTTTCTTT. The chain joins TRBV7-2 to TRBJ1-1; no definite D call. This CDR3 has 13 residues. V was cut by 5 bases and J by 7 bases, with 14 bases left in between. CDR1 and CDR2 from the germline V gene are SGHTA and FQGNSA. The full variable domain, completed using reference TRBV7-2 and TRBJ1-1, is GAGVSQSPSNKVTEKGKDVELRCDPISGHTALYWYRQSLGQGLEFLIYFQGNSAPDKSGLPSDRFSAERTGGSVSTLTIQRTQQEDSAVYLCASSRNGEGEAFFGQGTRLTVV.

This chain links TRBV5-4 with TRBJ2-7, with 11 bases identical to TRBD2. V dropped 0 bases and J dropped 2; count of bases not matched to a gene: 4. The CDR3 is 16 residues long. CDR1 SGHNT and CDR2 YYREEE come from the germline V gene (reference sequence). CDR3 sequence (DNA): TGTGCCAGCAGCTTGGGTCCTAGCGGGAGGACCTACGAGCAGTACTTC. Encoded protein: CASSLGPSGRTYEQYF.

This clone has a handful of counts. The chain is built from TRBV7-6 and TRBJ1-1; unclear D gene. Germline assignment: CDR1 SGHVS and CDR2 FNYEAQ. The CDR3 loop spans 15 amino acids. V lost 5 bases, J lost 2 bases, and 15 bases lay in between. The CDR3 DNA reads TGTGCCAGCAGCCTTACATATGGGAGAAACACTGAAGCTTTCTTT. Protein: CASSLTYGRNTEAFF.